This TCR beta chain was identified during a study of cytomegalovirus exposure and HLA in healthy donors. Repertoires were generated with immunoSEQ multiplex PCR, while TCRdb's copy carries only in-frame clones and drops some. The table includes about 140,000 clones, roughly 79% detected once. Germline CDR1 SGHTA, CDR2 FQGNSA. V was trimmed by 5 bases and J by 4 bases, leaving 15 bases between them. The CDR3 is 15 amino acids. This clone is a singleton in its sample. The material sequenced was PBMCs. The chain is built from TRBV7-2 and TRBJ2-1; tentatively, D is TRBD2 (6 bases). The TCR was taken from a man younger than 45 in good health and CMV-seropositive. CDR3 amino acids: CASSLFGGLYNEQFF. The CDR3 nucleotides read TGTGCCAGCAGCCTATTCGGGGGTTTATACAATGAGCAGTTCTTC.